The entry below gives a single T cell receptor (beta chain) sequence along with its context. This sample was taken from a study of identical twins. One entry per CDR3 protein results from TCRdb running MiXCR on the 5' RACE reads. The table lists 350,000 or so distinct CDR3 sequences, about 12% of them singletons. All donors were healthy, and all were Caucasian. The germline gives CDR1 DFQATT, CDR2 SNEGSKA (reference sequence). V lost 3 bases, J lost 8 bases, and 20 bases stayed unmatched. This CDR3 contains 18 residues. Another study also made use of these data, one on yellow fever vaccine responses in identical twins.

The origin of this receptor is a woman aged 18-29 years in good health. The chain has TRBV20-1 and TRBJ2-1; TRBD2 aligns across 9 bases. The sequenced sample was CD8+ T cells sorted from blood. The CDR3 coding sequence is TGCAGTGCTAGGGAAGGGACTAGCCGTGGCACTGGGTCGGATGAGCAGTTCTTC. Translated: CSAREGTSRGTGSDEQFF.